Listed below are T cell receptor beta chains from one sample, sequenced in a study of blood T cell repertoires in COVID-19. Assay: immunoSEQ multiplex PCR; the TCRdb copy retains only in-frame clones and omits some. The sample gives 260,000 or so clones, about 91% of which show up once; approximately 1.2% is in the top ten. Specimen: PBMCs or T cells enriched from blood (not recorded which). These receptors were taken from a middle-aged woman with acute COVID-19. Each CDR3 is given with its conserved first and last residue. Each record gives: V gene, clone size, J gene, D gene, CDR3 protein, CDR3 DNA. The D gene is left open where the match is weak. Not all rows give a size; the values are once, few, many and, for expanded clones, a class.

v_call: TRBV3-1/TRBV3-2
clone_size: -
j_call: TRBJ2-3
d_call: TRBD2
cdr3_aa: CASSPLAESTDTQYF
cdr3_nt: TGTGCCAGCAGCCCGCTAGCGGAAAGCACAGATACGCAGTATTTT

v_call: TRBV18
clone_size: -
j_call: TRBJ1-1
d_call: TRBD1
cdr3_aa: CASSPVGQGASGTEAFF
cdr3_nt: TGTGCCAGCTCACCAGTGGGTCAGGGGGCGTCGGGCACTGAAGCTTTCTTT

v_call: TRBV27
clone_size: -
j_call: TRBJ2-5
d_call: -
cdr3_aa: CASSLYLQGQETQYF
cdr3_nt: TGTGCCAGCAGTTTATACCTACAGGGCCAAGAGACCCAGTACTTC

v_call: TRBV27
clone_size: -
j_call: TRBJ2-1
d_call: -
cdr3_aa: CASSFLGSEQFF
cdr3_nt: TGTGCCAGCAGTTTCCTAGGCTCTGAGCAGTTCTTC

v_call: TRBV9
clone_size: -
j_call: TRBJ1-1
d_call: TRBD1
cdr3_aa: CASSALTGDTEAFF
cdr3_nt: TGTGCCAGCAGCGCCCTGACAGGGGACACTGAAGCTTTCTTT

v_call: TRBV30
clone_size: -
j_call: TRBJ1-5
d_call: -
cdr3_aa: CAWTDSPHQPQHF
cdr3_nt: TGTGCCTGGACGGACAGCCCTCATCAGCCCCAGCATTTT

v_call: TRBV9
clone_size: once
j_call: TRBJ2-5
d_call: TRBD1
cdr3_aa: CASGGPGTGSWETQYF
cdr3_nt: TGTGCCAGCGGAGGGCCAGGGACAGGGAGTTGGGAGACCCAGTACTTC

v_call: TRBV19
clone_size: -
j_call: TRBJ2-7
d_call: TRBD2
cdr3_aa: CASSAIAGGPSSYEQYF
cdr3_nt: TGTGCCAGTAGTGCAATAGCGGGAGGGCCCTCTTCCTACGAGCAGTACTTC

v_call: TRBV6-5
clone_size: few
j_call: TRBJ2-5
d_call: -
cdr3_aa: CASSPGRKTQYF
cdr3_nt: TGTGCCAGCAGCCCCGGGAGAAAGACCCAGTACTTC

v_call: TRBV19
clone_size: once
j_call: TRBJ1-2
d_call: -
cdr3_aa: CASSIGGTPGYTF
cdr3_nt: TGTGCCAGTAGTATAGGCGGGACGCCGGGCTACACCTTC

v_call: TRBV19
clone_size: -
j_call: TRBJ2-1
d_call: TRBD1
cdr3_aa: CASKDPGQDNEQFF
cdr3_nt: TGTGCCAGTAAGGACCCAGGACAGGACAATGAGCAGTTCTTC

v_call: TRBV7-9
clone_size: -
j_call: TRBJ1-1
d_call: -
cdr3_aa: CASSRQLNTEAFF
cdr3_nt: TGTGCCAGCAGTAGACAGCTGAACACTGAAGCTTTCTTT

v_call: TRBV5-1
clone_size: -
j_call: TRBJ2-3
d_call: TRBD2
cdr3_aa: CASSFQTSLADTQYF
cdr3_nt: TGCGCCAGCAGCTTTCAGACTAGCCTCGCAGATACGCAGTATTTT

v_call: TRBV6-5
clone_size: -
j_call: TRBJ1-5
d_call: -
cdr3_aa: CASSYPEGPQHF
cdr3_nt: TGTGCCAGCAGTTACCCGGAGGGACCCCAGCATTTT

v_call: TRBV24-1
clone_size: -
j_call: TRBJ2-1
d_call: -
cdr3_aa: CATESARNEQFF
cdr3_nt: TGTGCCACTGAAAGCGCCCGCAATGAGCAGTTCTTC

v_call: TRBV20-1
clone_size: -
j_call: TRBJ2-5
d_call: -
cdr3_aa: CSASPLVGRRETQYF
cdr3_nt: TGCAGTGCTAGTCCCCTTGTGGGGCGTCGAGAGACCCAGTACTTC

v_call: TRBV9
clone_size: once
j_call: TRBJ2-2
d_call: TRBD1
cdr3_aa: CASSPTQGRGRSGELFF
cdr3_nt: TGTGCCAGCAGTCCCACCCAGGGCAGGGGGCGATCCGGGGAGCTGTTTTTT

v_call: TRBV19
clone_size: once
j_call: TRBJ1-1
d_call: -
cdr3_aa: CASRTAGGAVNTEAFF
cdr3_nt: TGTGCCAGCCGGACTGCGGGGGGCGCGGTGAACACTGAAGCTTTCTTT

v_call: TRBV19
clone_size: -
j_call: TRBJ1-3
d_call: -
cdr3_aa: CASTRGANGNTIYF
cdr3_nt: TGTGCCAGTACGCGGGGGGCGAATGGAAACACCATATATTTT

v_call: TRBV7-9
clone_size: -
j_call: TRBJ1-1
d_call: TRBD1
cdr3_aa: CASSRGRGGVNTEAFF
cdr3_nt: TGTGCCAGCAGCAGGGGGCGGGGAGGGGTGAACACTGAAGCTTTCTTT

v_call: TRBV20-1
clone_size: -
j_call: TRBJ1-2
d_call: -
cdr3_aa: CSASVGAYGYTF
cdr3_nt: TGCAGTGCTAGTGTAGGGGCCTATGGCTACACCTTC

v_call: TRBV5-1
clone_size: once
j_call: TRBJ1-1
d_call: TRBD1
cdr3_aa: CASSLTPTGGDTEAFF
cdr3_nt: TGCGCCAGCAGCCTAACCCCGACAGGGGGGGACACTGAAGCTTTCTTT

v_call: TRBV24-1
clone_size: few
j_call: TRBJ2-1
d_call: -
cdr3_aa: CATSDRGSRRNEQFF
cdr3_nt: TGTGCCACCAGTGATAGGGGGAGTCGTCGGAATGAGCAGTTCTTC

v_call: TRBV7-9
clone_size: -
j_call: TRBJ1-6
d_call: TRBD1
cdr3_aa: CASSERTGENSPLHF
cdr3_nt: TGTGCCAGCAGTGAACGGACAGGGGAAAATTCACCCCTCCACTTT

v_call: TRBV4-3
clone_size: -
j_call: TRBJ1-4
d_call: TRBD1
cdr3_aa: CASSQDWGTGGAELFF
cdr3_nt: TGCGCCAGCAGCCAAGATTGGGGGACAGGGGGCGCAGAACTGTTTTTT

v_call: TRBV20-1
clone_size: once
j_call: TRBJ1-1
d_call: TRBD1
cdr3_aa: CSASHWRGQGVSEAFF
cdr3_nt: TGCAGTGCTAGTCACTGGAGGGGACAGGGAGTTTCTGAAGCTTTCTTT

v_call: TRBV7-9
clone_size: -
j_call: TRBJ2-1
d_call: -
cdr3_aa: CASSFRAGRIEQFF
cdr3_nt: TGTGCCAGCAGCTTTCGGGCAGGGCGGATCGAGCAGTTCTTC

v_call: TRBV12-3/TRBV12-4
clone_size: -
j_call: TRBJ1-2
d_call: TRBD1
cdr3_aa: CASRTQGDGYTF
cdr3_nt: TGTGCCAGCAGAACCCAGGGGGATGGCTACACCTTC

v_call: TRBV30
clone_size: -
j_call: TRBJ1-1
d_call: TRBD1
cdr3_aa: CAWSVQGDTEAFF
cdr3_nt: TGTGCCTGGAGTGTACAGGGGGACACTGAGGCTTTCTTT

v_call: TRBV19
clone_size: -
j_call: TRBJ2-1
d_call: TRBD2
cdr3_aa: CASSIDLWTSGNNEQFF
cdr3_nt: TGTGCCAGTAGTATAGATCTCTGGACTAGCGGGAACAATGAGCAGTTCTTC

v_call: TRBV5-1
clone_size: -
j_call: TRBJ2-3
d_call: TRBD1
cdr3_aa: CASSFSPGTGTDTQYF
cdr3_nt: TGCGCCAGCAGCTTCAGTCCCGGGACAGGGACAGATACGCAGTATTTT

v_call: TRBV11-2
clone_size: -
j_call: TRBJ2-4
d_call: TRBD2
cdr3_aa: CASSQGLAGAKNIQYF
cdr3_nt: TGTGCCAGCAGCCAGGGACTAGCGGGAGCCAAAAACATTCAGTACTTC

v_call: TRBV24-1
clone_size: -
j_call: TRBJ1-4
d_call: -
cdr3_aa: CATSDPVANEKLFF
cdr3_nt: TGTGCCACCAGTGATCCGGTCGCTAATGAAAAACTGTTTTTT